The 5 T cell receptor beta chains given below trace back to one sample, sequenced in a study of blood T cell repertoires in COVID-19. Clones were read by immunoSEQ multiplex PCR, and TCRdb kept only the in-frame ones, dropping some. The table lists about 140,000 clones, 75% to 90% of them singletons. Sequenced: peripheral blood. The receptors come from a woman aged 80 or over with acute or convalescent COVID-19.

This chain uses TRBV4-2 with TRBJ1-4; 7 positions match TRBD1. J lost 8 bases, V lost 1 base, and 7 bases had no gene match. The CDR3 is 15 amino acids. The germline CDR1 and CDR2 sequences are LGHNA and YNFKEQ. CDR3: CASSQGQGSREKLFF. The DNA of the CDR3 is TGTGCCAGCAGCCAAGGACAGGGAAGCAGAGAAAAACTGTTTTTT.

The rearrangement uses TRBV24-1 and TRBJ2-3, with 7 bases lining up with TRBD1. The ends lost 9 bases at V and 3 bases at J; junction bases unmatched: 8. The CDR3 loop spans 14 amino acids. Looked up from germline, CDR1 is KGHDR and CDR2 is SFDVKD. CDR3 DNA: TGTGCCACCCACACAGGGGAAGGAACAGATACGCAGTATTTT. Protein: CATHTGEGTDTQYF.

The genes are TRBV2 and TRBJ2-1; 7 bases line up with TRBD1. The CDR3 covers 12 residues. Losses at the gene ends were 7 bases for V and 8 bases for J; bases not matched to a gene: 5. Germline V gene sequence: CDR1 SNHLY, CDR2 FYNNEI. CDR3 coding DNA: TGTGCCAGCAAGGGGGCCGGGGATGAGCAGTTCTTC. It encodes CASKGAGDEQFF. Using reference TRBV2 and TRBJ2-1 for the parts outside the CDR3, the full variable domain is EPEVTQTPSHQVTQMGQEVILRCVPISNHLYFYWYRQILGQKVEFLVSFYNNEISEKSEIFDDQFSVERPDGSNFTLKIRSTKLEDSAMYFCASKGAGDEQFFGPGTRLTVL.

The CDR3 spells CASSLGGVANTEAFF. The CDR3 nucleotides read TGCGCCAGCAGCTTAGGGGGCGTTGCGAACACTGAAGCTTTCTTT. V gene TRBV5-1 combines with J gene TRBJ1-1; 7 bases fit TRBD1. The CDR3 is made up of 15 amino acids. The germline V gene encodes CDR1 SGHRS and CDR2 YFSETQ. The ends lost 2 bases at V and 1 base at J; junction bases unmatched: 5.

This chain links TRBV7-8 with TRBJ2-2, with 10 bases that match TRBD2. Germline-derived CDR1 and CDR2 are SGHVS and FQNEAQ. The CDR3 loop spans 17 amino acids. Losses at the gene ends were 5 bases for V and 5 bases for J; bases not matched to a gene: 11. The CDR3 sequence: CASSPRRLAGATGELFF. The CDR3 bases are TGTGCCAGCAGCCCGAGAAGGCTAGCGGGGGCTACCGGGGAGCTGTTTTTT.